This T cell receptor (beta chain) was observed in a study of T cell responses to AZD1222 COVID-19 vaccine. Study in general: Pooling of second doses given at about 4 or about 12 weeks was done.

Study-wide results and limits: Spike-specific TCR repertoires showed rising breadth and depth after two AZD1222 doses. Repertoire sampling occurred only after the peak T cell response.

The assay was immunoSEQ multiplex PCR, and TCRdb's table has in-frame clones only and misses some. There are about 120,000 clones in the sample; approximately 87% occur only once, and 12% lies in the top ten. As regards this clone: No antigen is known for it.

This TCR was recovered from an adult in good health. Sequences were derived from peripheral blood, sampled on day 0 of AZD1222 vaccination.

The CDR3 protein is CASSLGFGNSPLHF. The CDR3 DNA sequence: TGTGCCAGCAGTTTAGGGTTTGGGAATTCACCCCTCCACTTT. The chain is built from TRBV28 and TRBJ1-6; D is undetermined. Germline CDR1 reads MDHEN; CDR2 reads SYDVKM. This CDR3 comprises 14 residues. V lost 2 bases to trimming and J lost 7 bases, with 9 bases between them.